This record looks at one TCR beta chain sequence and its context. The same CDR3 arises from other DNA sequences in this sample as well. The data were obtained in a study of blood T cell repertoires in COVID-19. Study information: The United States, Italy and Spain supplied acute and convalescent COVID-19 samples.

Here immunoSEQ multiplex PCR was the method, and the copy in TCRdb shows in-frame clones only, minus some. The sample records 200,000 to 250,000 clones, less than 90% being singletons. V lost 4 bases, J lost 1 base, and 1 base stayed unmatched. Germline loops: CDR1 SGHTA, CDR2 FQGTGA. This CDR3 region has 15 residues. The sample was peripheral blood. V usage is TRBV7-3 and J usage is TRBJ2-1, with 10 bases lining up with TRBD1. This sequence was found in a woman of 80 years or more with active or convalescent COVID-19. The chain's CDR3 is CASSSDRGSYNEQFF. The CDR3 nucleotides read TGTGCCAGCAGCTCGGACAGGGGGTCCTACAATGAGCAGTTCTTC.